A selection of T cell receptor beta chains follows, all from one sample in a study of cytomegalovirus exposure and HLA in healthy donors. The assay was immunoSEQ multiplex PCR, and TCRdb's table has in-frame clones only and misses some. Its table lists around 150,000 clones. Material for sequencing was PBMCs. Source of these receptors: a middle-aged man in good health and CMV-seronegative. Each CDR3 is given with its conserved first and last residue. Each record gives: J gene, D gene, V gene, CDR3 DNA, CDR3 protein. The D gene is left open where the match is weak.

J gene: TRBJ1-5
D gene: -
V gene: TRBV7-2
CDR3 DNA: TGTGCCAGCAGCCCTACAGGGAACTCAAGGCAGCCCCAGCATTTT
CDR3 protein: CASSPTGNSRQPQHF

J gene: TRBJ2-3
D gene: -
V gene: TRBV7-2
CDR3 DNA: TGTGCCAGCAGCTTAGTAGGACAGATTCAAGATACGCAGTATTTT
CDR3 protein: CASSLVGQIQDTQYF

J gene: TRBJ1-1
D gene: TRBD1
V gene: TRBV19
CDR3 DNA: TGTGCCAGTAGTGCGGGACAGGGGAGGAACCCTGAAGCTTTCTTT
CDR3 protein: CASSAGQGRNPEAFF

J gene: TRBJ1-5
D gene: -
V gene: TRBV6-1
CDR3 DNA: TGTGCCAGCAGTGCAGGGGACGTCCGCAATCAGCCCCAGCATTTT
CDR3 protein: CASSAGDVRNQPQHF

J gene: TRBJ1-2
D gene: TRBD1
V gene: TRBV19
CDR3 DNA: TGTGCCAGTAGTATTGATTGGGACAGGATGATAGGGGGCTACACCTTC
CDR3 protein: CASSIDWDRMIGGYTF

J gene: TRBJ1-2
D gene: -
V gene: TRBV6-6
CDR3 DNA: TGTGCCAGCAGTTACTCTCCAGATCCCTATGGCTACACCTTC
CDR3 protein: CASSYSPDPYGYTF

J gene: TRBJ1-1
D gene: TRBD1
V gene: TRBV7-2
CDR3 DNA: TGTGCCAGCAGCCCTCGACAGGGGAGCACTGAAGCTTTCTTT
CDR3 protein: CASSPRQGSTEAFF

J gene: TRBJ2-1
D gene: -
V gene: TRBV29-1
CDR3 DNA: TGCAGCGTTGATGAGGGGGGGGCCTACAATGAGCAGTTCTTC
CDR3 protein: CSVDEGGAYNEQFF

J gene: TRBJ1-1
D gene: -
V gene: TRBV5-1
CDR3 DNA: TGCGCCAGCAGGTACGACGGGGGGGTCACTGAAGCTTTCTTT
CDR3 protein: CASRYDGGVTEAFF

J gene: TRBJ1-2
D gene: -
V gene: TRBV10-3
CDR3 DNA: TGTGCCATCAGCACAGGCACCAACTCTAACTATGGCTACACCTTC
CDR3 protein: CAISTGTNSNYGYTF

J gene: TRBJ2-7
D gene: TRBD1
V gene: TRBV6-5
CDR3 DNA: TGTGCCAGCAGTAATACAGGGGGCTGGTACTTC
CDR3 protein: CASSNTGGWYF

J gene: TRBJ2-1
D gene: -
V gene: TRBV7-9
CDR3 DNA: TGTGCCAGCAGCTCCCAGAGCGGTGAGCAGTTCTTC
CDR3 protein: CASSSQSGEQFF

J gene: TRBJ1-4
D gene: TRBD1
V gene: TRBV7-6
CDR3 DNA: TGTGCCAGCAGCTTGGGAAATAGGGCCACCGGGACAGGAAATGAAAAACTGTTTTTT
CDR3 protein: CASSLGNRATGTGNEKLFF

J gene: TRBJ1-1
D gene: TRBD1
V gene: TRBV6-1
CDR3 DNA: TGTGCCAGCAGGGGACAGACGAACACTGAAGCTTTCTTT
CDR3 protein: CASRGQTNTEAFF

J gene: TRBJ2-7
D gene: -
V gene: TRBV6-1
CDR3 DNA: TGTGCCAGCAGGAGGGGGGGTGGGAACTACGAGCAGTACTTC
CDR3 protein: CASRRGGGNYEQYF

J gene: TRBJ2-1
D gene: -
V gene: TRBV18
CDR3 DNA: TGTGCCAGCTCACTACGGGACTCGAAAGCATTAGTGTTCTTC
CDR3 protein: CASSLRDSKALVFF

J gene: TRBJ1-2
D gene: -
V gene: TRBV7-9
CDR3 DNA: TGTGCCAGCAGCTCAGGGCCGGTGGGGTCCGGCTACACCTTC
CDR3 protein: CASSSGPVGSGYTF

J gene: TRBJ2-2
D gene: TRBD1
V gene: TRBV9
CDR3 DNA: TGTGCCAGCAGTATCGGACAGGGGGCCGGGGAGCTGTTTTTT
CDR3 protein: CASSIGQGAGELFF

J gene: TRBJ1-3
D gene: TRBD1
V gene: TRBV2
CDR3 DNA: TGTGCCAGCCGACTTCCTACAGGGGCTTACACAGGAAACACCATATATTTT
CDR3 protein: CASRLPTGAYTGNTIYF

J gene: TRBJ1-2
D gene: TRBD1
V gene: TRBV7-2
CDR3 DNA: TGTGCCAGCAGCTTAGTAGGGGGACAGGGGGGTGACTATGGCTACACCTTC
CDR3 protein: CASSLVGGQGGDYGYTF

J gene: TRBJ1-2
D gene: TRBD1
V gene: TRBV5-6
CDR3 DNA: TGTGCCAGCAGCCGGACAGGGACAGGGGACGACTATGGCTACACCTTC
CDR3 protein: CASSRTGTGDDYGYTF

J gene: TRBJ2-6
D gene: -
V gene: TRBV27
CDR3 DNA: TGTGCCAGCAGTTTATCCCGGGGGTCTGGGGCCAACGTCCTGACTTTC
CDR3 protein: CASSLSRGSGANVLTF

J gene: TRBJ1-2
D gene: -
V gene: TRBV2
CDR3 DNA: TGTGCCAGCAGGACTCTCTATGGCTACACCTTC
CDR3 protein: CASRTLYGYTF

J gene: TRBJ2-7
D gene: -
V gene: TRBV5-1
CDR3 DNA: TGCGCCAGCAGTACCTTTGTCGGCTACGAGCAGTACTTC
CDR3 protein: CASSTFVGYEQYF

J gene: TRBJ2-4
D gene: TRBD1
V gene: TRBV6-5
CDR3 DNA: TGTGCCAGCAGGTCGGGACAGGGTAACATTCAGTACTTC
CDR3 protein: CASRSGQGNIQYF

J gene: TRBJ1-5
D gene: TRBD1
V gene: TRBV27
CDR3 DNA: TGTGCCAGCAGTTTCGACAGGGGTGATCAGCCCCAGCATTTT
CDR3 protein: CASSFDRGDQPQHF

J gene: TRBJ1-1
D gene: -
V gene: TRBV4-3
CDR3 DNA: TGCGCCAGCAGCCAAGACGTTAGGACTGATGAAGCTTTCTTT
CDR3 protein: CASSQDVRTDEAFF

J gene: TRBJ2-3
D gene: -
V gene: TRBV9
CDR3 DNA: TGTGCCAGCAGCGTAGGATGGACAGTAAGCACAGATACGCAGTATTTT
CDR3 protein: CASSVGWTVSTDTQYF

J gene: TRBJ1-2
D gene: -
V gene: TRBV28
CDR3 DNA: TGTGCCAGCGGGAGACCCGATGGAAGTTGGTACACCTTC
CDR3 protein: CASGRPDGSWYTF

J gene: TRBJ1-4
D gene: TRBD1
V gene: TRBV5-1
CDR3 DNA: TGCGCCAGCAGCGCGAGACAGGGGACTTTTGGGGAAAAACTGTTTTTT
CDR3 protein: CASSARQGTFGEKLFF

J gene: TRBJ1-1
D gene: -
V gene: TRBV27
CDR3 DNA: TGTGCCAGCAGTTTATCGAGGGCAATCACTGAAGCTTTCTTT
CDR3 protein: CASSLSRAITEAFF

J gene: TRBJ2-7
D gene: -
V gene: TRBV11-2
CDR3 DNA: TGTGCCAGCAGCTTTGCCCTCGGGGACTACGAGCAGTACTTC
CDR3 protein: CASSFALGDYEQYF

J gene: TRBJ2-7
D gene: -
V gene: TRBV27
CDR3 DNA: TGTGCCAGCAAATTTCTGCGGGGTCCTGGGAGCTCCTACGAGCAGTACTTC
CDR3 protein: CASKFLRGPGSSYEQYF

J gene: TRBJ1-4
D gene: -
V gene: TRBV7-9
CDR3 DNA: TGTGCCAGCAGCTTGGGGGCAGCCTCTAATGAAAAACTGTTTTTT
CDR3 protein: CASSLGAASNEKLFF

J gene: TRBJ2-5
D gene: -
V gene: TRBV7-8
CDR3 DNA: TGTGCCAGCATTATCCGAGAGACCCAGTACTTC
CDR3 protein: CASIIRETQYF

J gene: TRBJ1-2
D gene: TRBD1
V gene: TRBV29-1
CDR3 DNA: TGCAGCGTCGGGACAGACTATGGCTACACCTTC
CDR3 protein: CSVGTDYGYTF

J gene: TRBJ2-7
D gene: TRBD1
V gene: TRBV11-1
CDR3 DNA: TGTGCCAGCAGCCCCGGACAGGCTCACTACGAGCAGTACTTC
CDR3 protein: CASSPGQAHYEQYF

J gene: TRBJ2-3
D gene: TRBD2
V gene: TRBV6-4
CDR3 DNA: TGTGCCAGCAGTGACGCGCCTAGCGGGGGTAAAGGTACGCAGTATTTT
CDR3 protein: CASSDAPSGGKGTQYF

J gene: TRBJ1-4
D gene: -
V gene: TRBV7-9
CDR3 DNA: TGTGCCGGCAACGGACTGAATGAAAAACTGTTTTTT
CDR3 protein: CAGNGLNEKLFF

J gene: TRBJ1-4
D gene: -
V gene: TRBV4-3
CDR3 DNA: TGCGCCAGCAGCCAAGGCGGCGGGCCTTCTAATGAAAAACTGTTTTTT
CDR3 protein: CASSQGGGPSNEKLFF

J gene: TRBJ2-1
D gene: -
V gene: TRBV10-3
CDR3 DNA: TGTGCCCACGGGGACACCGTATACAATGAGCAGTTCTTC
CDR3 protein: CAHGDTVYNEQFF

J gene: TRBJ2-3
D gene: -
V gene: TRBV7-9
CDR3 DNA: TGTGCCAGCATGGAGGGGCAGTCAGATACGCAGTATTTT
CDR3 protein: CASMEGQSDTQYF

J gene: TRBJ1-5
D gene: -
V gene: TRBV27
CDR3 DNA: TGTGCCAGCAGTCCTCCTTTCGTGAAGCGGGACGGGGGGAATCAGCCCCAGCATTTT
CDR3 protein: CASSPPFVKRDGGNQPQHF

J gene: TRBJ1-2
D gene: -
V gene: TRBV14
CDR3 DNA: TGTGCCAGCAGCCCCCAGGGGAACTATGGCTACACCTTC
CDR3 protein: CASSPQGNYGYTF

J gene: TRBJ2-7
D gene: -
V gene: TRBV6-1
CDR3 DNA: TGTGCCAGCAGCGCTCAGAATGGCTACGAGCAGTACTTC
CDR3 protein: CASSAQNGYEQYF

J gene: TRBJ2-7
D gene: TRBD1
V gene: TRBV2
CDR3 DNA: TGTGCCAGCACCAAACAGGGGAACTACGAGCAGTACTTC
CDR3 protein: CASTKQGNYEQYF

J gene: TRBJ2-7
D gene: -
V gene: TRBV12-5
CDR3 DNA: TGTGCTAGTGGTTTGGTACTTGGGCCAGGGGCTAGCGAGCAGTACTTC
CDR3 protein: CASGLVLGPGASEQYF

J gene: TRBJ2-3
D gene: -
V gene: TRBV12-5
CDR3 DNA: TGTGCTAGTGGGGGCGGGTCGACTAGCACAGATACGCAGTATTTT
CDR3 protein: CASGGGSTSTDTQYF

J gene: TRBJ1-1
D gene: TRBD1
V gene: TRBV27
CDR3 DNA: TGTGCCAGCAGTTCGTCTGACAGGGGATGGGACACTGAAGCTTTCTTT
CDR3 protein: CASSSSDRGWDTEAFF

J gene: TRBJ1-2
D gene: TRBD1
V gene: TRBV27
CDR3 DNA: TGTGCCAGCAGTAGTATTCGACAGGGGAATGGCTACACCTTC
CDR3 protein: CASSSIRQGNGYTF

J gene: TRBJ1-3
D gene: -
V gene: TRBV7-2
CDR3 DNA: TGTGCCAGCAGCTTAGCGCGGTTCGGGGTGATGGGAAACACCATATATTTT
CDR3 protein: CASSLARFGVMGNTIYF

J gene: TRBJ2-2
D gene: TRBD2
V gene: TRBV5-1
CDR3 DNA: TGCGCCAGCACCTCTCTAGCGGCTAACACCGGGGAGCTGTTTTTT
CDR3 protein: CASTSLAANTGELFF

J gene: TRBJ2-5
D gene: -
V gene: TRBV7-2
CDR3 DNA: TGTGCCAGCAGCGAGATGGCGGGCGTAAGGGAGACCCAGTACTTC
CDR3 protein: CASSEMAGVRETQYF